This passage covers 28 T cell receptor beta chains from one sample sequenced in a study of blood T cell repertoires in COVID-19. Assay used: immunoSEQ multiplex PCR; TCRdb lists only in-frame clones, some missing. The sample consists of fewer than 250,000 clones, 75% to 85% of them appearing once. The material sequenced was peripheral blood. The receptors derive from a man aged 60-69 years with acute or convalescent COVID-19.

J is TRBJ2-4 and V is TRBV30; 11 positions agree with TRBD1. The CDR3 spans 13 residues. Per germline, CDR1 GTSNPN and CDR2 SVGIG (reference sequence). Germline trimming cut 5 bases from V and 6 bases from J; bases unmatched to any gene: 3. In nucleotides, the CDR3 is TGTGCCTGGGGGACAGGGGGTATAAACATTCAGTACTTC. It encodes CAWGTGGINIQYF.

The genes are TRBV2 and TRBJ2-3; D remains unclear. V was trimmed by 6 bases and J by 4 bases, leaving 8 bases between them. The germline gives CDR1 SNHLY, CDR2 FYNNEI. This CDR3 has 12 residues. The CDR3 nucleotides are TGTGCCAGCAGCCTAGTTGCAGATACGCAGTATTTT. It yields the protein CASSLVADTQYF.

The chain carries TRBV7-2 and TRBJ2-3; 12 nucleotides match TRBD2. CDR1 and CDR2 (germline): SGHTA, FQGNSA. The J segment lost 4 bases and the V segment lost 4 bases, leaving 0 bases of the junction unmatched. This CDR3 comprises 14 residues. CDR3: CASSWTSGADTQYF. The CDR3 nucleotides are TGTGCCAGCAGCTGGACTAGCGGGGCAGATACGCAGTATTTT.

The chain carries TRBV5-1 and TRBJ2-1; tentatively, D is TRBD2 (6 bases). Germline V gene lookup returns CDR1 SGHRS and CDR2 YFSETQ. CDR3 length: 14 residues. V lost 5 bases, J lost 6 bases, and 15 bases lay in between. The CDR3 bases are TGCGCCAGCAGGTGGAGGGCCGATTTCAATGAGCAGTTCTTC. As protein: CASRWRADFNEQFF.

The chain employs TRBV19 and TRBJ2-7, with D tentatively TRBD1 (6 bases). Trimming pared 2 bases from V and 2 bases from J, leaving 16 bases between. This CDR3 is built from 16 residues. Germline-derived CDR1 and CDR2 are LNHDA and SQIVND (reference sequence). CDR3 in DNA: TGTGCCAGTAGTATAATAGGTGGAAGGGGGACCTACGAGCAGTACTTC. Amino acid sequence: CASSIIGGRGTYEQYF.

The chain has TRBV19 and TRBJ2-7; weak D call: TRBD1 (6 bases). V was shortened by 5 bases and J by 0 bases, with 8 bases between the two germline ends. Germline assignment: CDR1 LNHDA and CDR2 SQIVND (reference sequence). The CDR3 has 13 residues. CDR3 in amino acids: CASSWDISYEQYF. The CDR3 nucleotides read TGTGCCAGTAGTTGGGACATCTCCTACGAGCAGTACTTC.

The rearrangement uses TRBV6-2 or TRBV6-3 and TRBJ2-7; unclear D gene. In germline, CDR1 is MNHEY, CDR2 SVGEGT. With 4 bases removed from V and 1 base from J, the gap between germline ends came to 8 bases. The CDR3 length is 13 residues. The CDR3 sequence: CASSLQPSYEQYF. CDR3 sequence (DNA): TGTGCCAGCAGTTTACAGCCGTCCTACGAGCAGTACTTC.

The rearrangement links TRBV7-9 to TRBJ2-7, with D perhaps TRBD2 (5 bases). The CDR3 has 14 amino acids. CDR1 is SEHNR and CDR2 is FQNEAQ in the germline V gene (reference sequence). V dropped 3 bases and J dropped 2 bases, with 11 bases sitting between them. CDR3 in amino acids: CASSFWTGPYEQYF. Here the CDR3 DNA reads TGTGCCAGCAGCTTCTGGACTGGTCCCTACGAGCAGTACTTC. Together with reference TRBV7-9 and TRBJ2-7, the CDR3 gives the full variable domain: DTGVSQNPRHKITKRGQNVTFRCDPISEHNRLYWYRQTLGQGPEFLTYFQNEAQLEKSRLLSDRFSAERPKGSFSTLEIQRTEQGDSAMYLCASSFWTGPYEQYFGPGTRLTVT.

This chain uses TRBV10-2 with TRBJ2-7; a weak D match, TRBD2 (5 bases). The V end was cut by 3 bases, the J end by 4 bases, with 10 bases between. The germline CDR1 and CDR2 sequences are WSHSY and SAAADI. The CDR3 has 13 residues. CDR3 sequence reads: CASSEARGYEQYF. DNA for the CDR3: TGCGCCAGCAGTGAAGCGAGAGGGTACGAGCAGTACTTC.

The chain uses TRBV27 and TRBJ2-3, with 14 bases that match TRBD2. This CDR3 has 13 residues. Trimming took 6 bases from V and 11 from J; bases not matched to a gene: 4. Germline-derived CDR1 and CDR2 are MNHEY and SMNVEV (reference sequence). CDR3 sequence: CASRPGTSGGQYF. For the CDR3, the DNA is TGTGCCAGCAGACCCGGGACTAGCGGGGGGCAGTATTTT.

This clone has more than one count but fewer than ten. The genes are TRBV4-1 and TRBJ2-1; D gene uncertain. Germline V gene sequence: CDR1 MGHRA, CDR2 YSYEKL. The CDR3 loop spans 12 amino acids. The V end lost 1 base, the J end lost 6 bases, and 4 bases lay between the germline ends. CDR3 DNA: TGCGCCAGCAGCCAAGTCGGCAATGAGCAGTTCTTC. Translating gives CASSQVGNEQFF.

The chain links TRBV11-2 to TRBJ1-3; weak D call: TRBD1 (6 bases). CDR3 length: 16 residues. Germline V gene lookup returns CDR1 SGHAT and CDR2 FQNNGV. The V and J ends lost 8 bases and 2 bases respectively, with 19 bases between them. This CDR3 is CASGSLQGMPGNTIYF. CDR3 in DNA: TGTGCCAGCGGTTCTCTACAGGGTATGCCTGGAAACACCATATATTTT.

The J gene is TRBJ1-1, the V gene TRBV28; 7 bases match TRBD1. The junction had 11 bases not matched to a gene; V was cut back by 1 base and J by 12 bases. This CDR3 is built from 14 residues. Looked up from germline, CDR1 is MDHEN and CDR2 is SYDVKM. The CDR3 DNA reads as TGTGCCAGCAGTTTATCCCCGTCCAGGGGGACTCCTTTCTTT. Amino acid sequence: CASSLSPSRGTPFF.

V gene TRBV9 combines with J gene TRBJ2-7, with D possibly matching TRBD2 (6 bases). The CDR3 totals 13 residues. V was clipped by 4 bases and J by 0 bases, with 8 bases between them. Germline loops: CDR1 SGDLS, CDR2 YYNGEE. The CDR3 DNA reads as TGTGCCAGCAGCCGGGAGTTCTCCTACGAGCAGTACTTC. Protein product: CASSREFSYEQYF.

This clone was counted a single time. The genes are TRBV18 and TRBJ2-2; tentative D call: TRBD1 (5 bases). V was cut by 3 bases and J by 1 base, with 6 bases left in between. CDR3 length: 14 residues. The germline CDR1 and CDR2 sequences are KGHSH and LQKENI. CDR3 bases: TGTGCCAGCTCACCGACAGAGAACACCGGGGAGCTGTTTTTT. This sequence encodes CASSPTENTGELFF.

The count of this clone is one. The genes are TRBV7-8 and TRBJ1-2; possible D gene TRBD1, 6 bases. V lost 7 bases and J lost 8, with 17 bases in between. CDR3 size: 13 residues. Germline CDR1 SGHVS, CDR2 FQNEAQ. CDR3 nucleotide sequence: TGTGCCAGCACCCCGGGGGGGCGCGGCGGCTACACCTTC. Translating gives CASTPGGRGGYTF.

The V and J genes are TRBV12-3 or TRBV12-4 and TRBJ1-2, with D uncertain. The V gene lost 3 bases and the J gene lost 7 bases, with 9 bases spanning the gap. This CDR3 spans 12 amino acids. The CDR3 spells CASSLGRAGYTF. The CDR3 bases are TGTGCCAGCAGTTTGGGGAGGGCTGGCTACACCTTC.

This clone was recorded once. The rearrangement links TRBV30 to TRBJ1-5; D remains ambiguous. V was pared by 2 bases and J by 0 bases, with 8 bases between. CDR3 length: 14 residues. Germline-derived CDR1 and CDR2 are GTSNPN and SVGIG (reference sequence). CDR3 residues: CAWSLQVSNQPQHF. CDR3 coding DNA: TGTGCCTGGAGTCTTCAGGTTAGCAATCAGCCCCAGCATTTT.

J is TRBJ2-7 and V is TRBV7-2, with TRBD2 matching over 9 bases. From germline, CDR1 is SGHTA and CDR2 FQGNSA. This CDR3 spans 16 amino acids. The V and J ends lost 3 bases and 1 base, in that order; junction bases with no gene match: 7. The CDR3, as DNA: TGTGCCAGCAGCTTGTATTTAGCGGGAGTATCCTACGAGCAGTACTTC. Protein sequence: CASSLYLAGVSYEQYF.

The CDR3 coding sequence is TGTGCCAGTAGTCCTTGGGGGCAGAATGAAAAACTGTTTTTT. Translating it yields CASSPWGQNEKLFF. V and J are TRBV19 and TRBJ1-4; D might be TRBD1 (6 bases). Trimming left V 5 bases short and J 5 bases short, with 12 bases between. CDR1 and CDR2 from the germline V gene are LNHDA and SQIVND (reference sequence). The CDR3 is 14 amino acids. The whole variable domain, remainder taken from reference TRBV19 and TRBJ1-4, is DGGITQSPKYLFRKEGQNVTLSCEQNLNHDAMYWYRQDPGQGLRLIYYSQIVNDFQKGDIAEGYSVSREKKESFPLTVTSAQKNPTAFYLCASSPWGQNEKLFFGSGTQLSVL.

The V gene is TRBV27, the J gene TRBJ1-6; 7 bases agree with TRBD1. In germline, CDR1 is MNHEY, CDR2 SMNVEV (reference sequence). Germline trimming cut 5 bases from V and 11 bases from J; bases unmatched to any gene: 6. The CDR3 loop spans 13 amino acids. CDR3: CASSINQGAPLHF. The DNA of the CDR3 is TGTGCCAGCAGTATAAATCAGGGGGCACCCCTCCACTTT.

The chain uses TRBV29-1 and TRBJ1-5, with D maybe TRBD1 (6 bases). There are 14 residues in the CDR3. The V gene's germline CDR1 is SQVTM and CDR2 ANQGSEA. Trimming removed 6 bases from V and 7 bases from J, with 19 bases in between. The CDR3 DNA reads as TGCAGCGTCCAGGCGGCAGGGGTCGGGCAGCCCCAGCATTTT. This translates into CSVQAAGVGQPQHF.

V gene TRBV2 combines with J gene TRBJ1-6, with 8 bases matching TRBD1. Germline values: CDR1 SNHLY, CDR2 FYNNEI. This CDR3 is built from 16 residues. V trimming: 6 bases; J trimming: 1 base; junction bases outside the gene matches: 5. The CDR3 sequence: CASRSGGSSYNSPLHF. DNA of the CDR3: TGTGCCAGCAGGTCAGGGGGCTCGTCCTATAATTCACCCCTCCACTTT. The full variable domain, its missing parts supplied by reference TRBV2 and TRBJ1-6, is EPEVTQTPSHQVTQMGQEVILRCVPISNHLYFYWYRQILGQKVEFLVSFYNNEISEKSEIFDDQFSVERPDGSNFTLKIRSTKLEDSAMYFCASRSGGSSYNSPLHFGNGTRLTVT.

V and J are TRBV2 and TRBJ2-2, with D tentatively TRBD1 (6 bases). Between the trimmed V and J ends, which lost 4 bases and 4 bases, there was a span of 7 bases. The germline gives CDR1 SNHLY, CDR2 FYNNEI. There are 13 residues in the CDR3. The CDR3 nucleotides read TGTGCCAGCAGTGCAGGGGTCACCGGGGAGCTGTTTTTT. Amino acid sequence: CASSAGVTGELFF. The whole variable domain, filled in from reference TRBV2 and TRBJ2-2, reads EPEVTQTPSHQVTQMGQEVILRCVPISNHLYFYWYRQILGQKVEFLVSFYNNEISEKSEIFDDQFSVERPDGSNFTLKIRSTKLEDSAMYFCASSAGVTGELFFGEGSRLTVL.

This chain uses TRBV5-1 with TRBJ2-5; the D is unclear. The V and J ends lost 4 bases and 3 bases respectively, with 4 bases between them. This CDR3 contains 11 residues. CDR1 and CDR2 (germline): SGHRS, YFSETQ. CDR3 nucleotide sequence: TGCGCCAGCAGCCTAGAAGAGACCCAGTACTTC. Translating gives CASSLEETQYF. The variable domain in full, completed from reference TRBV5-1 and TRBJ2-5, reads KAGVTQTPRYLIKTRGQQVTLSCSPISGHRSVSWYQQTPGQGLQFLFEYFSETQRNKGNFPGRFSGRQFSNSRSEMNVSTLELGDSALYLCASSLEETQYFGPGTRLLVL.

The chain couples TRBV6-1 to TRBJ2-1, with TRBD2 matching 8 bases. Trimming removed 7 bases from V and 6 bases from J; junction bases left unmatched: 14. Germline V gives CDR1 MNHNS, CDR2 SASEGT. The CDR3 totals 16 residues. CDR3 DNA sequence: TGTGCCAGCACTAAAGCGGCCTCCGGGGGGGTCAATGAGCAGTTCTTC. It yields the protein CASTKAASGGVNEQFF.

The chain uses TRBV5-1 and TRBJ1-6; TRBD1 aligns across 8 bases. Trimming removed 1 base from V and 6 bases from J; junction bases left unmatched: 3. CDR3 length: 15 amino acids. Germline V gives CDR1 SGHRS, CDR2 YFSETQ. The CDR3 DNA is TGCGCCAGCAGCTTGATCCAGGGGGCTAATTCACCCCTCCACTTT. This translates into CASSLIQGANSPLHF.

In nucleotides, the CDR3 is TGCGCCAGCAGCTTGCAGAACACCGGGGAGCTGTTTTTT. Protein sequence: CASSLQNTGELFF. V and J are TRBV5-1 and TRBJ2-2; D gene unclear. V lost 1 base, J lost 1 base, and 2 bases lay in between. The CDR3 sequence is 13 residues long. Per germline, CDR1 SGHRS and CDR2 YFSETQ. The full variable domain, with the rest looked up from reference TRBV5-1 and TRBJ2-2, is KAGVTQTPRYLIKTRGQQVTLSCSPISGHRSVSWYQQTPGQGLQFLFEYFSETQRNKGNFPGRFSGRQFSNSRSEMNVSTLELGDSALYLCASSLQNTGELFFGEGSRLTVL.